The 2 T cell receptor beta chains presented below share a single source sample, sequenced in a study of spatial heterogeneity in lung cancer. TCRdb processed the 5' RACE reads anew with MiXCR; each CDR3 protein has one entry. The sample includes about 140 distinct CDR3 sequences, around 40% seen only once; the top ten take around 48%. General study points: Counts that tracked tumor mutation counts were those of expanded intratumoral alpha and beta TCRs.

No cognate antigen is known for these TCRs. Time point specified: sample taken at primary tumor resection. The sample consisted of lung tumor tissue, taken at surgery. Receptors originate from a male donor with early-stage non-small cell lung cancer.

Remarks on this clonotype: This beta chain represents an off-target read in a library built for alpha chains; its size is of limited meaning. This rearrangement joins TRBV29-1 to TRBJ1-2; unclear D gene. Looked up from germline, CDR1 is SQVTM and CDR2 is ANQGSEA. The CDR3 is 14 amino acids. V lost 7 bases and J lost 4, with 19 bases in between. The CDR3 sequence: CSAWTETLSYGYTF. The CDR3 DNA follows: TGCAGCGCGTGGACTGAAACCCTGAGCTATGGCTACACCTTC.

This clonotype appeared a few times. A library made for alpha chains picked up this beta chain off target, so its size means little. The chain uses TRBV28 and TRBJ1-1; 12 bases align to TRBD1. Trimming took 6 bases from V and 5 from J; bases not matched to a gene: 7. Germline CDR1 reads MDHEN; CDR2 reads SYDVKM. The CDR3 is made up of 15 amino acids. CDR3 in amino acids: CASSIPGQGATEAFF. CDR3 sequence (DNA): TGTGCCAGCAGCATCCCGGGACAGGGGGCTACTGAAGCTTTCTTT.